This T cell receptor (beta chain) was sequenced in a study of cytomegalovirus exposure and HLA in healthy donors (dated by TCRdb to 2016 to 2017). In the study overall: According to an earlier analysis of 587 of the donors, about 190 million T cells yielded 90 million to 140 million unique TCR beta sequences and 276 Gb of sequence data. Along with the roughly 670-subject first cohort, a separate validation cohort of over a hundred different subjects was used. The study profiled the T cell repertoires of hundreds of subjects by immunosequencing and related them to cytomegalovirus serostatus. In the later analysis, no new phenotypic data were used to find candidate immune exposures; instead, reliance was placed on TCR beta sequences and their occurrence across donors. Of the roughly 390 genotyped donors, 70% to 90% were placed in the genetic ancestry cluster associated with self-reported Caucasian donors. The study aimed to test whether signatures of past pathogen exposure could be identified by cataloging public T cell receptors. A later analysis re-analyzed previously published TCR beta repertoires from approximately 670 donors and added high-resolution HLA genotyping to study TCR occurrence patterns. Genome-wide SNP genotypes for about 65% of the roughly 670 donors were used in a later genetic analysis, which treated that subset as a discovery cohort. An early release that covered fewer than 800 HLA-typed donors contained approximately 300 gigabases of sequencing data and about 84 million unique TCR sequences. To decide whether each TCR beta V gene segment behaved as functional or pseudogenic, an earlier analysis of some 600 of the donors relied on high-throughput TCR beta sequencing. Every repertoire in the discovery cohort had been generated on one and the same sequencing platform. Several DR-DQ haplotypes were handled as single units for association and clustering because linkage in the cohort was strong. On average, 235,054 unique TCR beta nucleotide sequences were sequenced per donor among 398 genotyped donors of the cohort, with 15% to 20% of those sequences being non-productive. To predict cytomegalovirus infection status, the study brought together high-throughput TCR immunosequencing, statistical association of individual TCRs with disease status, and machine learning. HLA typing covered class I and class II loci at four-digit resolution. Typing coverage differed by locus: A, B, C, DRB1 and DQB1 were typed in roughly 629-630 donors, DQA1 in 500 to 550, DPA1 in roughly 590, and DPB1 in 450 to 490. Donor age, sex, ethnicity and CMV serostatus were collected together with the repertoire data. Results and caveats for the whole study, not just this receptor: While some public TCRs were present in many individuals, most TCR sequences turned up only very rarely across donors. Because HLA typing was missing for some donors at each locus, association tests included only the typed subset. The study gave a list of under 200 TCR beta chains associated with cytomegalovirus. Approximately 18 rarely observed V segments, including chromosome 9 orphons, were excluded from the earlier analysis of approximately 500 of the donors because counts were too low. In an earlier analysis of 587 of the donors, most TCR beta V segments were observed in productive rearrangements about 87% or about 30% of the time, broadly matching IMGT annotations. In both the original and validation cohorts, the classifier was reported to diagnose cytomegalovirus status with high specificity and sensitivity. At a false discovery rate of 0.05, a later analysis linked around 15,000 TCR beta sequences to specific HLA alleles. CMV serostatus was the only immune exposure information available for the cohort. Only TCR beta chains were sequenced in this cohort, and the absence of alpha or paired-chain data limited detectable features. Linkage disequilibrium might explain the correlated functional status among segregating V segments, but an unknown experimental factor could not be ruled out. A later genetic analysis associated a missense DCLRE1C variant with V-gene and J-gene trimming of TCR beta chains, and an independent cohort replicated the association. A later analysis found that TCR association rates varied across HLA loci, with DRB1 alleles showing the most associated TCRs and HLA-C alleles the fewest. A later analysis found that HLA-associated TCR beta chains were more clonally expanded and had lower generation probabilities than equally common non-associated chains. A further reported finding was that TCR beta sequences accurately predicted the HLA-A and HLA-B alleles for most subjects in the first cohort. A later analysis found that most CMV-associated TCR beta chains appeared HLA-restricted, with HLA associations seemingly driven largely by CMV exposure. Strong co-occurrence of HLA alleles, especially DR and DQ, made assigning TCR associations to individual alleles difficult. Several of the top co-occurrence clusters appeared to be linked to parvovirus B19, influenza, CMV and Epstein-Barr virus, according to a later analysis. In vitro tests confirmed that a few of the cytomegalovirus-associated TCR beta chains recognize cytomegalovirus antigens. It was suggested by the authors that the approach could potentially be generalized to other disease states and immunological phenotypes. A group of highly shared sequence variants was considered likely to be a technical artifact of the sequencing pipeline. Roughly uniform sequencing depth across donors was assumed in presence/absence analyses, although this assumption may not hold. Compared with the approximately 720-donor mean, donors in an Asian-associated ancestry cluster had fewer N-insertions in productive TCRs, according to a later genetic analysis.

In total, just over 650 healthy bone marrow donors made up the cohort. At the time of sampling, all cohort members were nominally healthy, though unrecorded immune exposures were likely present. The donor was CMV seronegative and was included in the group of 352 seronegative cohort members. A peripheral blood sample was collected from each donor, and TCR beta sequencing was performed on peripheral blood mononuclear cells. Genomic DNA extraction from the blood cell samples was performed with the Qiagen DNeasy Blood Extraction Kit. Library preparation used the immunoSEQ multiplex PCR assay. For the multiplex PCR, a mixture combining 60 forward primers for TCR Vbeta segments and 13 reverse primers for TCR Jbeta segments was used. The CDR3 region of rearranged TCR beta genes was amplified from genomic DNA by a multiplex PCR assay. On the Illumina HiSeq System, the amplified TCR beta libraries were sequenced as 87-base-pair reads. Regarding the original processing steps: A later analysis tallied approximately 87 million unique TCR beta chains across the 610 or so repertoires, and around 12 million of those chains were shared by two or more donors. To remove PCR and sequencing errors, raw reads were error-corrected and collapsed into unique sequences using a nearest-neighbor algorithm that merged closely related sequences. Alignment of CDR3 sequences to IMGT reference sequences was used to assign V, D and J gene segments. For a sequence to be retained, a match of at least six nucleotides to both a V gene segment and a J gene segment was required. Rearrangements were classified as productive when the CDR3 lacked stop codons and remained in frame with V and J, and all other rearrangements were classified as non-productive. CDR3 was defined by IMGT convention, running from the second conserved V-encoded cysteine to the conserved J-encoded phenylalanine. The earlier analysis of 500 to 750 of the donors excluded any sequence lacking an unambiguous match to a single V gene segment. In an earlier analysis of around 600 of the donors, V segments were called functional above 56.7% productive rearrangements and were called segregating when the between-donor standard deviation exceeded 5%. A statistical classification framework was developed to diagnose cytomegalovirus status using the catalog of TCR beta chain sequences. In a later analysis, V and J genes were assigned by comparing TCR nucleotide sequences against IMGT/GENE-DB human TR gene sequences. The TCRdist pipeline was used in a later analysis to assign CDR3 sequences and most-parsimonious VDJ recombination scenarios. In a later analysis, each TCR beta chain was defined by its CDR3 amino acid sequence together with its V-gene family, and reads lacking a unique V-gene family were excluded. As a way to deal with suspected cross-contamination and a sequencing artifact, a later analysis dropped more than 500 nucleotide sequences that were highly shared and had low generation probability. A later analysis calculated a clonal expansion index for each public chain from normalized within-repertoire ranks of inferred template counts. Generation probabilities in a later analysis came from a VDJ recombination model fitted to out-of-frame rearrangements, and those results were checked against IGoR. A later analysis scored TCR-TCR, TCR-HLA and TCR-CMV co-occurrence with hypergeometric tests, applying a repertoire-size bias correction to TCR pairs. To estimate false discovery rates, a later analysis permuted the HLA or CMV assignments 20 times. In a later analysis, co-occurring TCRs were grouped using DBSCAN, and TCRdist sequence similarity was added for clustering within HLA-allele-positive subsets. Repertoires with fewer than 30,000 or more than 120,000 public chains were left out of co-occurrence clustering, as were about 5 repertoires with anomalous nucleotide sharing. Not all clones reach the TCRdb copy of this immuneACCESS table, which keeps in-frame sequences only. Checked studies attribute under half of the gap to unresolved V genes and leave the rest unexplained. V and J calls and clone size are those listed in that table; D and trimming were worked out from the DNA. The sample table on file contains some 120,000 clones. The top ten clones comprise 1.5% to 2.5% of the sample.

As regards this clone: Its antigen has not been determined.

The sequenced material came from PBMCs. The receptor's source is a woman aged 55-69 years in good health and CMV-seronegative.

The DNA is as follows: TGTGCCATTTCTAGGGACAGCTCTTCCTATGGCTACACCTTC. Translated, it reads CAISRDSSSYGYTF. The chain employs TRBV6-6 and TRBJ1-2; 7 junctional bases match TRBD1. Compared with germline, V lacks 10 bases and J lacks 4 bases; bases without a gene match: 12. The CDR3 runs 14 amino acids, cysteine and phenylalanine included. Only the CDR3 part of the read is kept: 42 bases, read in frame from the first base. The germline V gene (reference sequence) gives CDR1 as MNHNY and CDR2 as SVGAGI.